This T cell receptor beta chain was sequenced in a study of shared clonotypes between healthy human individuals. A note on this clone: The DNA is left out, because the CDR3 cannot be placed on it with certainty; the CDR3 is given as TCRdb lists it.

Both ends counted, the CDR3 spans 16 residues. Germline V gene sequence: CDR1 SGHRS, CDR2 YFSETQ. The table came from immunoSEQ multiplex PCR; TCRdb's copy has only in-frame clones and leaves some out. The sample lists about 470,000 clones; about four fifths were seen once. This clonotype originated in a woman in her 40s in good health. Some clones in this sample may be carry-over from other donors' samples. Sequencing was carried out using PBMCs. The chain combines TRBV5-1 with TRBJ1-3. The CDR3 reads CASSFGPGTSGNTIYF.